The clone carrying this TCR beta chain was seen a few times. Its antigen is as yet unknown. Per germline, CDR1 MNHEY and CDR2 SVGAGI. The CDR3 extends over 14 amino acids. The trim removed 6 bases at V and 5 bases at J, leaving 9 bases unmatched. This sample was included in a study of response to subunit inactivated influenza vaccine. MiXCR, run by TCRdb on the RT-PCR reads, gives a single entry per CDR3 protein. Found here are a few hundred thousand distinct CDR3 sequences, roughly a fifth of them singletons; the top ten hold about 10%. General study results and limits: The authors put forward the suggestion that each seasonal influenza vaccination may bring in only a limited number of new T cells.

Source: PBMCs from blood, taken approximately 20 months after vaccination. The chain links TRBV6-5 to TRBJ1-2, with 7 bases aligning to TRBD1. This TCR was recovered from a man aged 45 to 70 who received an inactivated influenza vaccine. Written as DNA, the CDR3 is TGTGCCAGCAGCTATCGACAGGGTTCGTATGGCTACACCTTC. It is translated as CASSYRQGSYGYTF.